The present T cell receptor beta chain was sequenced within a study of blood T cell repertoires in COVID-19. Looking at the study overall: From the United States, Italy and Spain came samples of acute and convalescent COVID-19. T cells, B-cell-depleted T cells, or PBMCs provided the cDNA or gDNA that served as material.

The repertoire was sequenced with immunoSEQ multiplex PCR; TCRdb's copy has only in-frame clones and lacks some. Found here are 100,000 to 150,000 clones, nearly 70% of them singletons; the top ten hold over 1.5%. This clone was counted a few times. V was clipped by 7 bases and J by 5 bases; unmatched bases: 8. This CDR3 has 14 amino acids. Germline CDR1 is SGHAT and CDR2 is FQNNGV. Sequencing was performed on peripheral blood. The receptor's source is a woman between 70 and 85 years old with acute or convalescent COVID-19. V and J are TRBV11-2 and TRBJ1-2; 9 positions match TRBD1. CDR3 nucleotides: TGTGCCAGCAATAATCCGGGACAGGGATATGGCTACACCTTC. This sequence encodes CASNNPGQGYGYTF.